The next 5 T cell receptor beta chains were all read from a single sample in a study of tumor and adjacent non-tumor tissue in lung cancer. Three rounds of nested PCR, following a modified ARM-PCR protocol, produced the TCRbeta library. Via MiXCR, TCRdb re-called the multiplex PCR reads, giving one row per CDR3 protein. In the table there are 60,000 to 80,000 distinct CDR3 sequences, 55% to 70% of which are singletons. No cell sorting was done before RNA was extracted from the tissue. More than 3 cm separated this lung sample from the edge of the tumor. Sequencing was carried out using distant non-tumor lung tissue. The source is a woman aged 50 to 60 with non-small cell lung cancer.

As regards this clonotype: This may be a read error, as it is one base from a much larger clone. V usage is TRBV28 and J usage is TRBJ1-4; a weak D match, TRBD1 (6 bases). The length of the CDR3 is 12 residues. V was trimmed by 3 bases and J by 13 bases, leaving 12 bases between them. Per the germline V gene, CDR1 is MDHEN and CDR2 is SYDVKM. Written as DNA, the CDR3 is TGTGCCAGCAGTTTCGGGACACTCCTACTGTTTTTT. Its translation: CASSFGTLLLFF. Based on the CDR3 plus reference TRBV28 and TRBJ1-4, the full variable domain is DVKVTQSSRYLVKRTGEKVFLECVQDMDHENMFWYRQDPGLGLRLIYFSYDVKMKEKGDIPEGYSVSREKKERFSLILESASTNQTSMYLCASSFGTLLLFFGSGTQLSVL.

For this clonotype: Because it lacks the conserved phenylalanine or tryptophan at the end, this CDR3 is likely a read error. The chain employs TRBV10-3 and TRBJ1-2; 12 nucleotides line up with TRBD1. The CDR3 length is 17 residues. Per the germline V gene, CDR1 is ENHRY and CDR2 is SYGVKD. The ends lost 3 bases at V and 4 bases at J; junction bases unmatched: 9. CDR3 coding DNA: TGTGCCATCAGTGATGCGGGACAGGGGGCGCTCCCCTATGGCTACACCTAT. It specifies CAISDAGQGALPYGYTY.

This clonotype showed up just once. This chain uses TRBV7-8 with TRBJ2-1, with D possibly TRBD1 on 6 matching bases. The J call may be faulty, since TRBJ2-7 better matches the DNA end. The CDR3 is 17 amino acids. The germline gives CDR1 SGHVS, CDR2 FQNEAQ. This CDR3 is CASSLEQGVFSYNEQYF. The CDR3 nucleotides are TGTGCCAGCAGCTTAGAACAGGGTGTCTTTTCCTACAATGAGCAGTACTTC.

As to this clonotype: A read error is possible here, since a much larger clone lies one base away. Without the conserved terminal phenylalanine or tryptophan, this CDR3 likely stems from a read error. The chain links TRBV28 to TRBJ1-1, with TRBD1 identical over 7 bases. Germline V CDR1 and CDR2: MDHEN, SYDVKM. V lost 5 bases and J lost 2; bases outside the gene matches: 11. This CDR3 spans 16 amino acids. The chain's CDR3 is CASSLATRQGNTEAFS. The CDR3 DNA reads TGTGCCAGCAGTCTCGCAACTCGACAGGGAAACACTGAAGCTTTCTCT.

Note on this clonotype: The conserved phenylalanine or tryptophan normally closing the CDR3 is absent here, so this likely arose from a read error. The rearrangement joins TRBV29-1 to TRBJ2-5; 7 nucleotides agree with TRBD1. J gave up 10 bases and V 4 bases, and 12 bases lay outside the gene matches. The germline CDR1 and CDR2 sequences are SQVTM and ANQGSEA. The CDR3 length is 13 residues. CDR3 DNA sequence: TGCAGCGTTGCTGACAGGGCTGAGGGGAGCCAGTACATC. It translates to CSVADRAEGSQYI.